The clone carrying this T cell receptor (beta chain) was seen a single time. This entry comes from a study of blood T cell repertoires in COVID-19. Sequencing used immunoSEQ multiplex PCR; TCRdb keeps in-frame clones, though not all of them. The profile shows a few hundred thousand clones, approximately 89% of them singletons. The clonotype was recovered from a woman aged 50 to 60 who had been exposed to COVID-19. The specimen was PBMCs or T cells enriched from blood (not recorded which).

CDR3 bases: TGTGCCAGCAGATTACTACAGGGGGCTGGAAACTATGGCTACACCTTC. Protein sequence: CASRLLQGAGNYGYTF. This sequence joins TRBV28 and TRBJ1-2; 9 bases are a match to TRBD1. V gave up 6 bases and J gave up 2 bases; unmatched junction bases: 10. Germline CDR1 is MDHEN and CDR2 is SYDVKM. This CDR3 is built from 16 residues.